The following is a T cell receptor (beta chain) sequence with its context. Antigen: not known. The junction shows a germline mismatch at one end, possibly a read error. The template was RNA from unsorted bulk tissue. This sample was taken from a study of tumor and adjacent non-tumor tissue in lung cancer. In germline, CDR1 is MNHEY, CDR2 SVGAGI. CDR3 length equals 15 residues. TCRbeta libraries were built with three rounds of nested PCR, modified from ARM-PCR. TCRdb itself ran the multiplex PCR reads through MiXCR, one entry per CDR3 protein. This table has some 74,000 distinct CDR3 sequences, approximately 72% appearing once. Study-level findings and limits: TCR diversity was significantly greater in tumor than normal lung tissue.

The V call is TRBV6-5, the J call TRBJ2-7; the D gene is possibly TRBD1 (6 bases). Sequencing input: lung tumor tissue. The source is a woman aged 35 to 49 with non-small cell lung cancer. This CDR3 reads CASKATRGGGYEQYF. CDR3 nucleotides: TGTGCCAGCAAAGCAACCAGGGGCGGCGGATACGAGCAATACTTC.